The rows below give T cell receptor beta chains drawn from one sample of a study of T cells after somatic rescue of genetic block. Profiled with immunoSEQ multiplex PCR; TCRdb holds only in-frame clones, not every one. The table has over 10,000 clones, 70% to 75% seen once. Sample: peripheral blood mononuclear cells (PBMCs). The receptors shown here come from a boy aged 5-17 years. Both conserved end residues are part of each CDR3. D genes are given only for firm matches. A row's size may be missing; if present it is once, few, many or a size class.

.	TRBV7-9	TRBJ2-7	.	CASSLGQFYEQYF	TGTGCCAGCAGCTTAGGACAGTTCTACGAGCAGTACTTC
.	TRBV11-2	TRBJ2-7	TRBD2	CASSLVAAGVSYEQYF	TGTGCCAGCAGCTTAGTAGCGGCGGGGGTATCCTACGAGCAGTACTTC
.	TRBV6-5	TRBJ2-1	.	CASSYFQGTNEQFF	TGTGCCAGCAGTTATTTCCAGGGGACGAATGAGCAGTTCTTC
.	TRBV18	TRBJ2-5	TRBD1	CASSRDRGGETQYF	TGTGCCAGTTCCCGGGACAGGGGTGGAGAGACCCAGTACTTC
.	TRBV2	TRBJ2-4	.	CASSSRLLAVLAKNIQYF	TGTGCCAGCAGTTCCCGACTTTTAGCGGTCCTAGCCAAAAACATTCAGTACTTC
once	TRBV2	TRBJ2-2	.	CACWAEVDGELFF	TGTGCCTGTTGGGCGGAGGTCGACGGGGAGCTGTTTTTT
.	TRBV11-2	TRBJ2-2	TRBD1	CASRARDRGLTGELFF	TGTGCCAGCAGGGCTCGGGACAGGGGGCTCACCGGGGAGCTGTTTTTT
.	TRBV4-1	TRBJ1-3	.	CASSQMVHFGFPLSGNTIYF	TGCGCCAGCAGCCAAATGGTTCATTTCGGGTTCCCCCTCTCTGGAAACACCATATATTTT
.	TRBV4-1	TRBJ1-5	TRBD1	CASSQDHPRGRAQPQHF	TGCGCCAGCAGCCAAGATCATCCCAGGGGGAGGGCTCAGCCCCAGCATTTT
few	TRBV14	TRBJ2-3	.	CASSHWTGTDTQYF	TGTGCCAGCAGCCATTGGACAGGCACAGATACGCAGTATTTT
.	TRBV13	TRBJ1-1	.	CASSPFVLNTEAFF	TGTGCCAGCAGCCCCTTTGTGCTGAACACTGAGGCTTTCTTT
.	TRBV7-6	TRBJ2-3	.	CASSFGGYTDTQYF	TGTGCCAGCAGCTTTGGGGGATACACAGATACGCAGTATTTT
.	TRBV6-5	TRBJ2-2	TRBD1	CASSLGQGTTGELFF	TGTGCCAGCAGTCTTGGACAGGGCACCACCGGGGAGCTGTTTTTT
.	TRBV6-4	TRBJ2-1	.	CASSEESGPYHEQFF	TGTGCCAGCAGTGAAGAGAGCGGACCTTACCATGAGCAGTTCTTC
.	TRBV6-5	TRBJ1-5	TRBD1	CASGNRGTNQPQHF	TGTGCCAGCGGTAACAGGGGAACCAATCAGCCCCAGCATTTT
.	TRBV12-5	TRBJ1-1	.	CASGFAGTLNTEAFF	TGTGCTAGTGGTTTCGCCGGGACGTTGAACACTGAAGCTTTCTTT
.	TRBV7-8	TRBJ2-2	TRBD2	CASSLSSGRFGNTGELFF	TGTGCCAGCAGCTTATCTAGCGGGAGGTTTGGGAACACCGGGGAGCTGTTTTTT
.	TRBV12-5	TRBJ1-1	.	CASASHLNTEAFF	TGTGCTAGTGCCTCACATCTGAACACTGAAGCTTTCTTT
.	TRBV2	TRBJ1-1	.	CASSDGEGRAEAFF	TGTGCCAGCAGTGATGGAGAGGGGAGGGCTGAAGCTTTCTTT
.	TRBV30	TRBJ1-6	.	CAWEPLGSSYNSPLHF	TGTGCCTGGGAGCCGTTAGGGAGCTCCTATAATTCACCCCTCCACTTT
few	TRBV7-8	TRBJ2-2	.	CASSSLLNTGELFF	TGTGCCAGCAGCTCATTACTCAACACCGGGGAGCTGTTTTTT
few	TRBV28	TRBJ2-5	TRBD1	CASSHLGTAEETQYF	TGTGCCAGCAGTCACCTGGGGACAGCCGAAGAGACCCAGTACTTC
.	TRBV7-9	TRBJ1-2	.	CASSLAREKVYGYTF	TGTGCCAGCAGCTTAGCCAGGGAGAAGGTATACGGCTACACCTTC
.	TRBV4-2	TRBJ2-7	.	CASSPSPSGAYEQYF	TGTGCCAGCAGTCCAAGCCCCAGCGGTGCCTACGAGCAGTACTTC
.	TRBV10-3	TRBJ1-1	.	CAISESARQEAFF	TGTGCCATCAGTGAGTCCGCCAGGCAAGAAGCTTTCTTT
.	TRBV7-8	TRBJ2-3	.	CASSFTNRLATDTQYF	TGTGCCAGCAGCTTCACCAACCGACTGGCCACAGATACGCAGTATTTT
.	TRBV18	TRBJ2-7	.	CASSPLDSYEQYF	TGTGCCAGCTCACCATTAGACTCCTACGAGCAGTACTTC
.	TRBV6-5	TRBJ1-6	.	CASSKWTPNNSPLHF	TGTGCCAGCAGTAAATGGACACCTAATAATTCACCCCTCCACTTT
few	TRBV10-3	TRBJ2-7	TRBD2	CAISEPGLATSYEQYF	TGTGCCATCAGTGAGCCAGGACTAGCGACCTCCTACGAGCAGTACTTC
.	TRBV6-6	TRBJ1-2	TRBD1	CASNPSGTGRGYTF	TGTGCCAGCAACCCCTCGGGGACAGGTCGCGGCTACACCTTC
.	TRBV30	TRBJ2-7	.	CAWSSGSRHEQYF	TGTGCCTGGAGTAGTGGATCTAGGCACGAGCAGTACTTC
medium-sized	TRBV7-9	TRBJ2-5	.	CASSLRELVQETQYF	TGTGCCAGCAGCTTACGCGAACTCGTCCAAGAGACCCAGTACTTC
.	TRBV7-9	TRBJ2-1	TRBD1	CASSSKGQLYNEQFF	TGTGCCAGCAGCAGCAAGGGACAGCTTTACAATGAGCAGTTCTTC
.	TRBV28	TRBJ1-5	.	CASSHSRGPGNQPQHF	TGTGCCAGCAGTCACTCGAGAGGCCCTGGCAATCAGCCCCAGCATTTT
.	TRBV11-1	TRBJ2-7	TRBD1	CASSLDRGLREQYF	TGTGCCAGCAGCTTAGACAGGGGGCTAAGAGAGCAGTACTTC
.	TRBV6-6	TRBJ2-7	.	CASTLQGSSYEQYF	TGTGCCAGCACCCTTCAGGGGAGCTCCTACGAGCAGTACTTC
.	TRBV5-1	TRBJ1-4	TRBD1	CASSLFGTGLNEKLFF	TGCGCCAGCAGCTTATTCGGGACAGGGCTTAATGAAAAACTGTTTTTT
few	TRBV5-6	TRBJ2-7	TRBD1	CASIEPGGSYEQYF	TGTGCCAGCATCGAGCCAGGGGGCTCCTACGAGCAGTACTTC
.	TRBV25-1	TRBJ1-2	TRBD1	CASRGQLPNYGYTF	TGTGCCAGCAGGGGACAGCTCCCTAACTATGGCTACACCTTC
.	TRBV9	TRBJ2-5	TRBD2	CASSVAWGLAGLSQETQYF	TGTGCCAGCAGCGTAGCTTGGGGACTAGCGGGGCTAAGCCAAGAGACCCAGTACTTC
.	TRBV7-9	TRBJ1-3	.	CASREQGTGNTIYF	TGTGCCAGCAGGGAACAGGGAACGGGAAACACCATATATTTT
.	TRBV12-5	TRBJ1-1	.	CASGTSGSEAFF	TGTGCTAGTGGCACCTCCGGATCTGAAGCTTTCTTT
once	TRBV5-1	TRBJ1-3	.	CASSFDSSSFGNTIYF	TGCGCCAGCAGCTTTGACTCTTCTTCTTTCGGAAACACCATATATTTT
.	TRBV7-2	TRBJ2-7	TRBD2	CASSLTSGSHYEQYF	TGTGCCAGCAGCTTAACTAGCGGCTCACACTACGAGCAGTACTTC
.	TRBV28	TRBJ1-2	.	CASSSGPRGYTF	TGTGCCAGCAGTTCCGGACCCAGGGGCTACACCTTC
.	TRBV27	TRBJ1-6	.	CASSLSPGTYNSPLHF	TGTGCCAGCAGTTTATCCCCGGGAACCTATAATTCACCCCTCCACTTT